A single sample is the source of the 32 T cell receptor beta chains below, sequenced in a study of T cells in localized non-small cell lung cancer. Generated by immunoSEQ multiplex PCR, the TCRdb table keeps only in-frame clones and is missing some. The top ten hold about 5% of the sample, which has about 56,000 clones, about nine tenths seen once. Here the sequenced sample was peripheral blood, taken before any cancer treatment. These receptors came from a woman aged 35 to 75 with stage I lung adenocarcinoma.

The gene calls are TRBV9 and TRBJ2-1, with 13 bases lining up with TRBD2. Germline assignment: CDR1 SGDLS and CDR2 YYNGEE. The V segment lost 3 bases and the J segment 7 bases; nucleotides outside the gene matches: 10. The CDR3 totals 17 residues. CDR3 in amino acids: CASSATSGLAGSNEQFF. CDR3 DNA sequence: TGTGCCAGCAGCGCGACCTCGGGACTAGCGGGGTCGAATGAGCAGTTCTTC.

J is TRBJ2-6 and V is TRBV19; perhaps TRBD2 as D (5 bases). Germline V gene lookup returns CDR1 LNHDA and CDR2 SQIVND (reference sequence). This CDR3 has 15 amino acids. V shed 1 base and J shed 1 base, with 5 bases lying between them. The CDR3 reads CASSIAGSGANVLTF. CDR3 DNA sequence: TGTGCCAGTAGTATAGCGGGGTCTGGGGCCAACGTCCTGACTTTC.

This clone appeared a few times. The V call is TRBV5-1, the J call TRBJ1-1; 9 bases are shared with TRBD1. The CDR3 runs 17 residues. Germline V gene data show CDR1 as SGHRS and CDR2 as YFSETQ. V gave up 0 bases and J gave up 2 bases; unmatched junction bases: 8. The CDR3 here is CASSLVPGQGPNTEAFF. In DNA, the CDR3 is TGCGCCAGCAGCTTGGTCCCGGGACAGGGCCCCAACACTGAAGCTTTCTTT.

The CDR3 protein is CSVERSRGEQFF. The CDR3 DNA reads TGCAGCGTTGAAAGGTCTAGGGGTGAGCAGTTCTTC. The rearrangement links TRBV29-1 to TRBJ2-1, with D maybe TRBD1 (5 bases). Germline V CDR1 and CDR2: SQVTM, ANQGSEA. The CDR3 extends over 12 amino acids. V was shortened by 2 bases and J by 9 bases, with 11 bases between the two germline ends.

This clone showed up just a few times. This sequence joins TRBV6-6 and TRBJ2-5; D tentatively fits TRBD1 or TRBD2 (5 bases each). Trimming took 2 bases from V and 7 from J, leaving 8 bases between them. This CDR3 has 12 residues. Germline V gene sequence: CDR1 MNHNY, CDR2 SVGAGI (reference sequence). As DNA, the CDR3 is TGTGCCAGCAGTTACGAGGGGAGGACCCAGTACTTC. Its protein product is CASSYEGRTQYF.

The chain recombines TRBV19 with TRBJ2-2; 10 nucleotides match TRBD1. Germline V gene sequence: CDR1 LNHDA, CDR2 SQIVND (reference sequence). V was pared by 3 bases and J by 7 bases, with 5 bases of the junction left unmatched. The CDR3 covers 15 residues. The CDR3 region has the DNA TGTGCCAGTAGTATGAGACAGGGGGCTGTCGGGGAGCTGTTTTTT. It yields the protein CASSMRQGAVGELFF.

The rearrangement joins TRBV6-5 to TRBJ1-5; 7 bases line up with TRBD1. CDR3 length: 14 amino acids. CDR1 is MNHEY and CDR2 is SVGAGI in the germline V gene. After removal of 6 bases from V and 4 bases from J, the junction contained 6 bases not matched to a gene. The CDR3: CASRPRQGNQPQHF. The CDR3 DNA is TGTGCCAGCAGACCTAGACAGGGTAATCAGCCCCAGCATTTT.

This chain uses TRBV19 with TRBJ2-2; D is possibly TRBD1 or TRBD2 (5 bases each). This CDR3 spans 15 amino acids. With 10 bases removed from V and 4 bases from J, the gap between germline ends came to 19 bases. Germline V gene data show CDR1 as LNHDA and CDR2 as SQIVND (reference sequence). CDR3 coding DNA: TGTGCCACCAAATGGGGGTCATGGGGCACCGGGGAGCTGTTTTTT. This gives the protein CATKWGSWGTGELFF.

The V call is TRBV10-3, the J call TRBJ1-5; 9 bases map to TRBD1. CDR3 length equals 15 residues. J gave up 0 bases and V 10 bases, and 7 bases lay outside the gene matches. Germline loops: CDR1 ENHRY, CDR2 SYGVKD. Here the CDR3 DNA reads TGTGCCACTCGGACAGGGGAATATAGCAATCAGCCCCAGCATTTT. Protein: CATRTGEYSNQPQHF.

This chain connects TRBV28 to TRBJ2-1, with D perhaps TRBD1 or TRBD2 (6 bases each). The CDR3 is 12 amino acids. Germline V gene data show CDR1 as MDHEN and CDR2 as SYDVKM. The CDR3 sequence: CGTVGGFHEQFF. The CDR3, as DNA: TGTGGGACAGTGGGGGGTTTCCATGAGCAGTTCTTC. The full variable domain, completed using reference TRBV28 and TRBJ2-1, is DVKVTQSSRYLVKRTGEKVFLECVQDMDHENMFWYRQDPGLGLRLIYFSYDVKMKEKGDIPEGYSVSREKKERFSLILESASTNQTSMYLCGTVGGFHEQFFGPGTRLTVL.

This clone has just a few counts. The chain recombines TRBV6-6 with TRBJ2-5, with TRBD1 matching over 8 bases. Germline loops: CDR1 MNHNY, CDR2 SVGAGI (reference sequence). The V gene end was trimmed by 3 bases and the J gene end by 12 bases; junction bases not matched to a gene: 15. The CDR3 sequence is 15 residues long. CDR3 coding DNA: TGTGCCAGCAGTTATCCCGGGACAGGCATCTCCTGGGAGTACTTC. It translates to CASSYPGTGISWEYF.

This clone has only a few counts. The V and J genes are TRBV30 and TRBJ1-2; TRBD1 matches 9 bases. The germline V gene encodes CDR1 GTSNPN and CDR2 SVGIG (reference sequence). The CDR3 is made up of 13 amino acids. V lost 6 bases, J lost 7 bases, and 9 bases stayed unmatched. The CDR3 protein is CACLTGGRSGYTF. The CDR3 DNA reads TGTGCCTGCCTAACAGGGGGCCGTAGTGGCTACACCTTC.

This chain joins TRBV18 and TRBJ1-2; possible D gene TRBD1, 5 bases. The CDR3 is 15 amino acids. Trimming shortened V by 0 bases and J by 4 bases, and 12 bases separated the two germline ends. Germline V CDR1 and CDR2: KGHSH, LQKENI. This CDR3 reads CASSPPGGFFYGYTF. Here the CDR3 DNA reads TGTGCCAGCTCACCACCGGGGGGTTTTTTCTATGGCTACACCTTC.

CDR3: CASSDLPQGAGELFF. The CDR3 bases are TGTGCCAGCAGTGACTTACCACAGGGGGCCGGGGAGCTGTTTTTT. The V and J genes are TRBV6-1 and TRBJ2-2, with TRBD1 matching over 8 bases. Trimming took 3 bases from V and 6 from J; bases not matched to a gene: 6. This CDR3 comprises 15 residues. CDR1 and CDR2 from the germline V gene are MNHNS and SASEGT.

V is TRBV19 and J is TRBJ1-5; D perhaps matches TRBD1 (5 bases). The V gene's germline CDR1 is LNHDA and CDR2 SQIVND (reference sequence). V gave up 1 base and J gave up 3 bases, with 10 bases separating them. This CDR3 comprises 15 residues. The chain's CDR3 is CASSIGRQINQPQHF. In nucleotides, the CDR3 is TGTGCCAGTAGTATAGGACGACAGATCAATCAGCCCCAGCATTTT.

V usage is TRBV7-3 and J usage is TRBJ1-1; D not resolved. The V end lost 2 bases, the J end lost 5 bases, and 9 bases lay between the germline ends. CDR1 is SGHTA, CDR2 FQGTGA, per germline. The CDR3 is made up of 13 amino acids. CDR3 nucleotides: TGTGCCAGCAGCTTATTCGAGAGGACTGAAGCTTTCTTT. Residues: CASSLFERTEAFF.

V and J are TRBV19 and TRBJ1-2; the D is unclear. With 6 bases removed from V and 0 bases from J, the gap between germline ends came to 11 bases. This CDR3 has 14 amino acids. Germline V gene sequence: CDR1 LNHDA, CDR2 SQIVND (reference sequence). Here the CDR3 reads CASSVQPTNYGYTF. The CDR3, as DNA: TGTGCCAGTAGCGTTCAGCCCACTAACTATGGCTACACCTTC.

This chain connects TRBV30 to TRBJ2-3; 12 bases are shared with TRBD2. This CDR3 is built from 14 residues. Trimming removed 2 bases from V and 4 bases from J; junction bases left unmatched: 1. From germline, CDR1 is GTSNPN and CDR2 SVGIG (reference sequence). The DNA for the CDR3 is TGTGCCTGGAGTCGACTAGCGGGAGCAGATACGCAGTATTTT. It translates to CAWSRLAGADTQYF. The variable domain in full, with the rest retrieved from reference TRBV30 and TRBJ2-3, is SQTIHQWPATLVQPVGSPLSLECTVEGTSNPNLYWYRQAAGRGLQLLFYSVGIGQISSEVPQNLSASRPQDRQFILSSKKLLLSDSGFYLCAWSRLAGADTQYFGPGTRLTVL.

As to this clone: This specimen includes other DNA sequences encoding the same CDR3. The chain combines TRBV19 with TRBJ2-5, with D tentatively TRBD2 (7 bases). The CDR3 length is 14 residues. The germline V and J ends were trimmed by 1 base and 5 bases, with 11 bases remaining between them. Germline V gene lookup returns CDR1 LNHDA and CDR2 SQIVND (reference sequence). The chain's CDR3 is CASSIGGGAETQYF. The CDR3 DNA is TGTGCCAGTAGTATAGGGGGGGGCGCGGAGACCCAGTACTTC.

This sequence joins TRBV9 and TRBJ2-1, with D unresolved. Germline-derived CDR1 and CDR2 are SGDLS and YYNGEE. V lost 2 bases to trimming and J lost 5 bases, with 17 bases between them. This CDR3 has 16 amino acids. CDR3 in amino acids: CASSVYGQIFNNEQFF. CDR3 nucleotide sequence: TGTGCCAGCAGCGTCTATGGTCAGATTTTTAACAATGAGCAGTTCTTC. The complete variable domain, with remaining parts taken from reference TRBV9 and TRBJ2-1, reads DSGVTQTPKHLITATGQRVTLRCSPRSGDLSVYWYQQSLDQGLQFLIQYYNGEERAKGNILERFSAQQFPDLHSELNLSSLELGDSALYFCASSVYGQIFNNEQFFGPGTRLTVL.

The gene calls are TRBV5-6 and TRBJ1-2, with no clear D. V lost 1 base, J lost 8 bases, and 15 bases lay in between. Germline V CDR1 and CDR2: SGHDT, YYEEEE. The CDR3 covers 14 residues. This CDR3 reads CASSLMETSDGYTF. CDR3 nucleotides: TGTGCCAGCAGCTTGATGGAAACCTCGGACGGCTACACCTTC.

The V and J genes are TRBV4-3 and TRBJ1-2, with 7 nucleotides matching TRBD1. The ends lost 0 bases at V and 4 bases at J; junction bases unmatched: 8. CDR3 length: 16 residues. The germline CDR1 and CDR2 sequences are LGHNA and YSLEER. The CDR3 protein is CASSQERQGSGYGYTF. The CDR3 region has the DNA TGCGCCAGCAGCCAAGAAAGACAGGGTAGTGGCTATGGCTACACCTTC.

V and J are TRBV5-1 and TRBJ2-3, with D hard to call. This CDR3 has 15 amino acids. The V gene's germline CDR1 is SGHRS and CDR2 YFSETQ. Deletions cut 3 bases from V and 0 bases from J, with 11 bases between. CDR3 sequence (DNA): TGCGCCAGCAGCTACGAGAATCCAAGCACAGATACGCAGTATTTT. Translation gives CASSYENPSTDTQYF.

The rearrangement joins TRBV7-2 to TRBJ1-5; D not resolved. The CDR3 is 15 residues long. V lost 5 bases and J 2 bases, leaving 13 bases between the germline ends. Germline CDR1 and CDR2: SGHTA and FQGNSA. The CDR3 DNA is TGTGCCAGCAGCCTCCTGACACGGGGCAATCAGCCCCAGCATTTT. It codes for CASSLLTRGNQPQHF.

The chain recombines TRBV6-5 with TRBJ1-1; D call uncertain. CDR1 MNHEY and CDR2 SVGAGI come from the germline V gene. The CDR3 totals 13 residues. Trimming took off 2 bases at V and 1 base at J, with 5 bases between the two ends. CDR3 in DNA: TGTGCCAGCAGTTACAGGTGGAACACTGAAGCTTTCTTT. Its translation: CASSYRWNTEAFF.

The CDR3 DNA reads TGCAGCGCGGGGACAGGGGGTGGCTACACCTTC. This gives the protein CSAGTGGGYTF. The chain carries TRBV29-1 and TRBJ1-2; 11 bases are a match to TRBD1. Unmatched junction bases numbered 2, after V lost 7 bases and J lost 7 bases. The CDR3 extends over 11 amino acids. Germline CDR1 is SQVTM and CDR2 is ANQGSEA.

The J gene is TRBJ1-5, the V gene TRBV5-6; tentative D call: TRBD1 (6 bases). The V and J ends lost 4 bases and 4 bases respectively, with 9 bases between them. The CDR3 runs to 13 residues. CDR1 and CDR2 from the germline V gene are SGHDT and YYEEEE. The CDR3 DNA reads as TGTGCCAGCAGCCTAAGGGGGAATCAGCCCCAGCATTTT. Its protein is CASSLRGNQPQHF. The full variable domain, its missing parts supplied by reference TRBV5-6 and TRBJ1-5, is DAGVTQSPTHLIKTRGQQVTLRCSPKSGHDTVSWYQQALGQGPQFIFQYYEEEERQRGNFPDRFSGHQFPNYSSELNVNALLLGDSALYLCASSLRGNQPQHFGDGTRLSIL.

The rearrangement links TRBV7-9 to TRBJ1-3, with 8 positions matching TRBD1. The CDR3 loop spans 16 amino acids. Losses at the gene ends were 4 bases for V and 0 bases for J; bases not matched to a gene: 5. CDR1 and CDR2 (germline): SEHNR, FQNEAQ (reference sequence). Here the CDR3 reads CASSSDRVISGNTIYF. In nucleotides, the CDR3 is TGTGCCAGCAGCTCGGACAGGGTAATCTCTGGAAACACCATATATTTT.

This clone came up a few times. This sequence joins TRBV15 and TRBJ2-5, with a possible D match to TRBD2 (7 bases). There are 16 residues in the CDR3. Germline CDR1 reads LNHNV; CDR2 reads YYDKDF (reference sequence). Trimming left V 1 base short and J 4 bases short, with 16 bases between. CDR3: CATSRATGGAGETQYF. Here the CDR3 DNA reads TGTGCCACCAGCAGAGCTACGGGGGGCGCGGGAGAGACCCAGTACTTC.

V usage is TRBV5-5 and J usage is TRBJ1-2, with 11 bases aligning to TRBD1. Germline CDR1 is SGHKS and CDR2 is YYEKEE (reference sequence). The CDR3 consists of 14 residues. J gave up 7 bases and V 2 bases, and 4 bases lay outside the gene matches. CDR3 loop: CASSLGTGGSGYTF. CDR3 nucleotide sequence: TGTGCCAGCAGCTTAGGGACAGGGGGTTCTGGCTACACCTTC.

This clone was observed once. The V gene is TRBV4-1, the J gene TRBJ2-2, with 7 bases fitting TRBD1. Germline-derived CDR1 and CDR2 are MGHRA and YSYEKL. V trimming: 2 bases; J trimming: 2 bases; junction bases outside the gene matches: 5. CDR3 size: 16 residues. The CDR3 sequence is CASSQRWDSNTGELFF. The CDR3 bases are TGCGCCAGCAGCCAACGATGGGACAGTAACACCGGGGAGCTGTTTTTT.

The rearrangement joins TRBV5-1 to TRBJ2-7; D is unresolved. Trimming left V 0 bases short and J 4 bases short, with 17 bases between. This CDR3 contains 16 residues. The germline CDR1 and CDR2 sequences are SGHRS and YFSETQ. The CDR3 spells CASSLVSTGTLYEQYF. CDR3 DNA sequence: TGCGCCAGCAGCTTGGTTTCTACGGGTACGTTGTACGAGCAGTACTTC.